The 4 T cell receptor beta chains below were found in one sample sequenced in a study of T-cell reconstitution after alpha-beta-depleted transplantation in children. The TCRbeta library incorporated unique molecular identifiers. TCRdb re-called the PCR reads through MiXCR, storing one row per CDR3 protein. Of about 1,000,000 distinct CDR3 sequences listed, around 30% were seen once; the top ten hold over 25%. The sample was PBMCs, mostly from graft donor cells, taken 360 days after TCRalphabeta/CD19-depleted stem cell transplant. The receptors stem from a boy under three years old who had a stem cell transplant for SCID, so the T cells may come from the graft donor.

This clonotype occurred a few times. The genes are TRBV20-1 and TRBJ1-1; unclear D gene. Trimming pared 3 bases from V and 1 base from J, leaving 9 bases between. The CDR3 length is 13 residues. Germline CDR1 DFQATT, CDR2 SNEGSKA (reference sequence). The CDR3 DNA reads TGCAGTGCTAGCCCGGGGTGGAACACTGAAGCTTTCTTT. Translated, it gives CSASPGWNTEAFF.

CDR3 sequence reads: CASSSGTPGNTIYF. DNA for the CDR3: TGCGCCAGCAGTTCCGGGACACCCGGAAACACCATATATTTT. The chain has TRBV5-1 and TRBJ1-3; the D gene is possibly TRBD1 (6 bases). The CDR3 consists of 14 residues. Germline V gene lookup returns CDR1 SGHRS and CDR2 YFSETQ. V was shortened by 5 bases and J by 4 bases, with 13 bases between the two germline ends.

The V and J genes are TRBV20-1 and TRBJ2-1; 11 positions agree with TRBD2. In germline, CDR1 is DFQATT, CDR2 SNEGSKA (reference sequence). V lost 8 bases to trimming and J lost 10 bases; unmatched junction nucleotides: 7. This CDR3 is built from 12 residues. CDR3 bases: TGCAGTCCGACTAGCGGGGTTGGGGAGCAGTTCTTC. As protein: CSPTSGVGEQFF.

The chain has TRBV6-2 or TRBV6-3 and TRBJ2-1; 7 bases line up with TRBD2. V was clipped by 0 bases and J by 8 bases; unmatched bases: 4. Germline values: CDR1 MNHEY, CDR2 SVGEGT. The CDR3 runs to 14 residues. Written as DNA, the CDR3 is TGTGCCAGCAGTTACTCCCTAGCGGAACATGAGCAGTTCTTC. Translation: CASSYSLAEHEQFF.